The next 18 T cell receptor beta chains were all read from a single sample in a study of cytomegalovirus exposure and HLA in healthy donors. The PCR employed 60 Vbeta primers together with 13 Jbeta primers. The repertoire was sequenced with immunoSEQ multiplex PCR; TCRdb's copy has only in-frame clones and lacks some. Of about 110,000 clones listed, 77% are singletons. The sequencing sample was made of PBMCs. The receptors shown here come from a human donor in good health.

This clone was picked up a small number of times. The chain recombines TRBV6-1 with TRBJ2-1; 11 nucleotides line up with TRBD2. Per germline, CDR1 MNHNS and CDR2 SASEGT. The ends lost 4 bases at V and 5 bases at J; junction bases unmatched: 7. The CDR3 runs 16 residues. The CDR3 region is CASSAAGTSGHNEQFF. For the CDR3, the DNA is TGTGCCAGCAGTGCGGCCGGGACTAGCGGTCACAATGAGCAGTTCTTC.

V and J are TRBV10-3 and TRBJ2-7; no clear D. This CDR3 is built from 12 residues. Germline CDR1 and CDR2: ENHRY and SYGVKD. Trimming removed 3 bases at V and 5 bases at J, with 8 bases between. Here the CDR3 DNA reads TGTGCCATCAGTGACCCTTCGGACGAGCAGTACTTC. Translation: CAISDPSDEQYF.

This clone was counted a few times. The junction departs from the called germline gene at one end, perhaps through a read error. The J gene is TRBJ1-5, the V gene TRBV7-9; 7 bases line up with TRBD1. The germline gives CDR1 SEHNR, CDR2 FQNEAQ (reference sequence). The CDR3 loop spans 12 amino acids. This CDR3 reads CASSLGGQPQHF. The CDR3 coding sequence is TGTGCCAGCAGTTTAGGGGGCCAGCCCCAGCATTTT.

This clone qualifies as medium-sized (0.01 to 0.1%). This chain connects TRBV15 to TRBJ2-4, with 8 bases identical to TRBD1. J was trimmed by 8 bases and V by 4 bases; bases with no gene match: 10. Germline-derived CDR1 and CDR2 are LNHNV and YYDKDF (reference sequence). The CDR3 spans 15 residues. CDR3 nucleotide sequence: TGTGCCACCAGCACGGGACAGGAGGGTGGGGACATTCAGTACTTC. Translated: CATSTGQEGGDIQYF. The whole variable domain, filled in from reference TRBV15 and TRBJ2-4, reads DAMVIQNPRYQVTQFGKPVTLSCSQTLNHNVMYWYQQKSSQAPKLLFHYYDKDFNNEADTPDNFQSRRPNTSFCFLDIRSPGLGDTAMYLCATSTGQEGGDIQYFGAGTRLSVL.

The chain has TRBV7-8 and TRBJ1-6; 7 bases line up with TRBD1. The junction had 6 bases not matched to a gene; V was cut back by 6 bases and J by 7 bases. This CDR3 is 14 amino acids long. Germline V CDR1 and CDR2: SGHVS, FQNEAQ. The DNA for the CDR3 is TGTGCCAGCAGGACCGGGACAGAAAATTCACCCCTCCACTTT. Amino acids: CASRTGTENSPLHF.

The chain joins TRBV27 to TRBJ1-1; 10 nucleotides line up with TRBD1. Germline assignment: CDR1 MNHEY and CDR2 SMNVEV (reference sequence). CDR3 size: 15 residues. V shed 7 bases and J 3 bases; nucleotides not matched to a gene: 8. The CDR3 is CASTPRQGAYTEAFF. DNA of the CDR3: TGTGCCAGCACCCCAAGACAGGGGGCGTACACTGAAGCTTTCTTT.

This chain uses TRBV5-4 with TRBJ2-2; TRBD1 is a possible D gene (5 bases). V was cut by 4 bases and J by 1 base, with 11 bases left in between. CDR1 is SGHNT and CDR2 is YYREEE in the germline V gene (reference sequence). CDR3 length equals 15 residues. The CDR3: CASSPDTGNTGELFF. The CDR3 DNA follows: TGTGCCAGCAGCCCAGACACAGGGAACACCGGGGAGCTGTTTTTT.

This clone was found a few times. The chain carries TRBV9 and TRBJ1-1, with 10 bases that match TRBD1. This CDR3 has 15 amino acids. The V and J ends lost 3 bases and 4 bases, in that order; junction bases with no gene match: 6. The germline V gene encodes CDR1 SGDLS and CDR2 YYNGEE. The CDR3 here is CASSARTGGGTEAFF. DNA for the CDR3: TGTGCCAGCAGCGCGAGGACAGGGGGAGGCACTGAAGCTTTCTTT.

This clone was detected once. The chain joins TRBV5-1 to TRBJ2-5; TRBD1 agrees at 10 bases. Germline CDR1 SGHRS, CDR2 YFSETQ. After removal of 4 bases from V and 9 bases from J, the junction contained 9 bases not matched to a gene. The CDR3 consists of 14 residues. CDR3 in amino acids: CASSPRQGATAQYF. The CDR3 DNA follows: TGCGCCAGCAGCCCAAGACAGGGGGCGACGGCCCAGTACTTC.

The genes are TRBV30 and TRBJ2-2; the match to TRBD1 covers 7 bases. Per germline, CDR1 GTSNPN and CDR2 SVGIG (reference sequence). Trimming cost V 7 bases and J 9 bases; bases outside gene matches: 14. CDR3 length equals 14 residues. Written as DNA, the CDR3 is TGTGCCTCGGAGGTTCAGGGGGAACACCGGGAGCTGTTTTTT. It yields the protein CASEVQGEHRELFF.

The chain uses TRBV5-1 and TRBJ1-1; D is possibly TRBD1 (5 bases). Germline loops: CDR1 SGHRS, CDR2 YFSETQ. This CDR3 comprises 14 residues. Trimming shortened V by 4 bases and J by 2 bases, and 12 bases separated the two germline ends. CDR3 nucleotide sequence: TGCGCCAGCAGCCAACCAGGGCAAAACACTGAAGCTTTCTTT. Its translation: CASSQPGQNTEAFF.

The chain uses TRBV19 and TRBJ1-5; a weak D match, TRBD1 (6 bases). The CDR3 length is 13 residues. Trimming removed 8 bases at V and 1 base at J, with 9 bases between. Germline V gives CDR1 LNHDA, CDR2 SQIVND (reference sequence). The CDR3 DNA is TGTGCCAGTTCGACAGGAAGCAATCAGCCCCAGCATTTT. Translation: CASSTGSNQPQHF. Combining the CDR3 with reference TRBV19 and TRBJ1-5 gives the whole variable domain DGGITQSPKYLFRKEGQNVTLSCEQNLNHDAMYWYRQDPGQGLRLIYYSQIVNDFQKGDIAEGYSVSREKKESFPLTVTSAQKNPTAFYLCASSTGSNQPQHFGDGTRLSIL.

The chain employs TRBV19 and TRBJ2-7; 8 bases agree with TRBD1. The CDR3 sequence is 14 residues long. Trimming took 5 bases from V and 4 from J; bases not matched to a gene: 7. CDR1 LNHDA and CDR2 SQIVND come from the germline V gene (reference sequence). In DNA, the CDR3 is TGTGCCAGTAGTCACCGGGACAGGCTTTACGAGCAGTACTTC. Protein product: CASSHRDRLYEQYF.

V gene TRBV29-1 combines with J gene TRBJ2-2; no clear D gene. The CDR3 length is 14 residues. From germline, CDR1 is SQVTM and CDR2 ANQGSEA. Trimming removed 6 bases at V and 5 bases at J, with 16 bases between. CDR3 bases: TGCAGCGTCCACCTACAGCAAACTACCGGGGAGCTGTTTTTT. As protein: CSVHLQQTTGELFF.

V is TRBV28 and J is TRBJ2-7; 12 bases fit TRBD1. J was trimmed by 7 bases and V by 7 bases; bases with no gene match: 11. This CDR3 has 15 amino acids. Germline V lookup: CDR1 MDHEN, CDR2 SYDVKM. Written as DNA, the CDR3 is TGTGCCAGCACCCACGCCGGGACAGGGGGCGCGGAGCAGTACTTC. Its translation is CASTHAGTGGAEQYF. Full variable domain (remainder filled in from reference TRBV28 and TRBJ2-7): DVKVTQSSRYLVKRTGEKVFLECVQDMDHENMFWYRQDPGLGLRLIYFSYDVKMKEKGDIPEGYSVSREKKERFSLILESASTNQTSMYLCASTHAGTGGAEQYFGPGTRLTVT.

In regard to this clone: One junction end does not reproduce the germline sequence, and a read error may be involved. This chain's CDR3 is CASRASWDTIYF. CDR3 DNA sequence: TGTGCCAGCAGGGCCTCGTGGGACACTATATATTTT. The chain links TRBV27 to TRBJ1-3; a possible D gene is TRBD1 (6 bases). Germline-derived CDR1 and CDR2 are MNHEY and SMNVEV (reference sequence). The CDR3 sequence is 12 residues long.

V is TRBV6-1 and J is TRBJ1-1, with D unclear. The CDR3 consists of 14 residues. Germline V lookup: CDR1 MNHNS, CDR2 SASEGT. Trimming removed 3 bases at V and 0 bases at J, with 8 bases between. The CDR3 reads CASSDPGVNTEAFF. CDR3 DNA sequence: TGTGCCAGCAGTGACCCCGGGGTGAACACTGAAGCTTTCTTT.

The rearrangement links TRBV5-1 to TRBJ1-4; 9 bases are shared with TRBD1. The length of the CDR3 is 16 residues. CDR1 and CDR2 (germline): SGHRS, YFSETQ. V lost 4 bases to trimming and J lost 8 bases; unmatched junction nucleotides: 12. The chain's CDR3 is CASSEGMTGGPEKLFF. CDR3 nucleotides: TGCGCCAGCAGCGAAGGGATGACAGGGGGTCCCGAAAAACTGTTTTTT.